The 22 T cell receptor beta chains below were found in one sample sequenced in a study of graft-versus-host responses after intestinal transplantation. TCRdb's table, derived via immunoSEQ multiplex PCR, lists solely in-frame clones and lacks some. Found here are approximately 74,000 clones, 92% of them singletons; the top ten hold around 0.69%. Specimen: PBMCs, collected 98 days after intestinal transplantation. These receptors all stem from a human patient who received an intestinal transplant, so some T cells may come from the graft donor.

This chain connects TRBV6-5 to TRBJ1-1; TRBD1 matches at 8 bases. J gave up 4 bases and V 0 bases, and 4 bases lay outside the gene matches. From germline, CDR1 is MNHEY and CDR2 SVGAGI. The CDR3 contains 15 residues. The CDR3: CASSYSSGGSTEAFF. The CDR3 region has the DNA TGTGCCAGCAGTTACTCGTCAGGGGGCAGCACTGAAGCTTTCTTT.

CDR3 DNA sequence: TGTGCCAGCAGCTCTTCTGTCAAGAGGTTGTCCTACGAGCAGTACTTC. Protein: CASSSSVKRLSYEQYF. The chain is built from TRBV7-9 and TRBJ2-7; no definite D call. Germline CDR1 and CDR2: SEHNR and FQNEAQ (reference sequence). Trimming left V 4 bases short and J 1 base short, with 17 bases between. This CDR3 comprises 16 residues.

This clone turned up a few times. The chain recombines TRBV5-4 with TRBJ2-7, with a possible D match to TRBD2 (5 bases). This CDR3 region has 12 residues. Germline V gene lookup returns CDR1 SGHNT and CDR2 YYREEE (reference sequence). Trimming stripped 3 bases from V and 2 bases from J, with 6 bases between. CDR3 sequence (DNA): TGTGCCAGCAGCTCGGGGACCTACGAGCAGTACTTC. Translation gives CASSSGTYEQYF.

This chain connects TRBV14 to TRBJ2-1; D assignment may be TRBD1 or TRBD2 (7 bases each). Germline lookup yields CDR1 SGHDN and CDR2 FVKESK. Trimming shortened V by 1 base and J by 12 bases, and 28 bases separated the two germline ends. CDR3 size: 18 residues. Here the CDR3 reads CASSQVPGGQELLFVQFF. The CDR3 bases are TGTGCCAGCAGCCAAGTTCCGGGAGGACAGGAGCTCCTGTTCGTGCAGTTCTTC.

With regard to this clone: The sample has other DNA sequences that encode this CDR3 too. V and J are TRBV29-1 and TRBJ1-2; the D gene is possibly TRBD1 (6 bases). V was cut by 4 bases and J by 2 bases, with 23 bases left in between. The V gene's germline CDR1 is SQVTM and CDR2 ANQGSEA. CDR3 length equals 17 residues. Here the CDR3 reads CSVGGGQTGGLNYGYTF. CDR3 sequence (DNA): TGCAGCGTTGGAGGGGGTCAGACCGGGGGCTTAAACTATGGCTACACCTTC.

The CDR3 reads CASSYIDTLQKETQYF. DNA for the CDR3: TGTGCCAGCAGTTACATCGACACCCTCCAGAAGGAGACCCAGTACTTC. The chain joins TRBV6-6 to TRBJ2-5; D remains ambiguous. The CDR3 consists of 16 residues. CDR1 and CDR2 (germline): MNHNY, SVGAGI (reference sequence). The ends were cut back, 2 bases at V and 5 bases at J, with 18 bases in the middle.

CDR3 in amino acids: CASSPGTASSYEQYF. In nucleotides, the CDR3 is TGTGCCAGCAGCCCCGGGACGGCGAGCTCCTACGAGCAGTACTTC. This chain links TRBV6-5 with TRBJ2-7; D tentatively fits TRBD1 or TRBD2 (5 bases each). This CDR3 is 15 amino acids long. V was cut by 6 bases and J by 0 bases, with 15 bases left in between. CDR1 is MNHEY and CDR2 is SVGAGI in the germline V gene.

The table lists this clone with a count of one. The gene calls are TRBV19 and TRBJ2-2, with D perhaps TRBD1 (5 bases). Germline CDR1 reads LNHDA; CDR2 reads SQIVND (reference sequence). Trimming pared 3 bases from V and 3 bases from J, leaving 8 bases between. The CDR3 has 14 amino acids. CDR3: CASSIARDTGELFF. The DNA for the CDR3 is TGTGCCAGTAGTATTGCCAGGGACACCGGGGAGCTGTTTTTT.

This chain joins TRBV28 and TRBJ2-2; 7 positions match TRBD2. V was clipped by 3 bases and J by 6 bases; unmatched bases: 10. The germline V gene has CDR1 MDHEN and CDR2 SYDVKM. The CDR3 totals 16 residues. CDR3 bases: TGTGCCAGCAGTTTGGGACTACTGGGTGGGGCCGGGGAGCTGTTTTTT. It translates to CASSLGLLGGAGELFF.

This clone occurred once. The gene calls are TRBV19 and TRBJ2-1; 9 positions match TRBD2. The junction had 3 bases not matched to a gene; V was cut back by 4 bases and J by 2 bases. Per the germline V gene, CDR1 is LNHDA and CDR2 is SQIVND (reference sequence). The CDR3 has 15 residues. The CDR3 DNA follows: TGTGCCAGTAGTAGCGGGAGGGCCCCCTACAATGAGCAGTTCTTC. Translated, it gives CASSSGRAPYNEQFF. The variable domain in full, with the rest retrieved from reference TRBV19 and TRBJ2-1, is DGGITQSPKYLFRKEGQNVTLSCEQNLNHDAMYWYRQDPGQGLRLIYYSQIVNDFQKGDIAEGYSVSREKKESFPLTVTSAQKNPTAFYLCASSSGRAPYNEQFFGPGTRLTVL.

This chain joins TRBV19 and TRBJ1-5; D perhaps matches TRBD1 (6 bases). Per germline, CDR1 LNHDA and CDR2 SQIVND (reference sequence). The V end lost 4 bases, the J end lost 2 bases, and 18 bases lay between the germline ends. The CDR3 runs 17 residues. The CDR3 DNA reads TGTGCCAGTAGTACGTTACCGACAGGAATAGGCAATCAGCCCCAGCATTTT. Residues: CASSTLPTGIGNQPQHF.

The chain couples TRBV5-7 to TRBJ1-2; tentatively, D is TRBD1 (6 bases). TRBV5-7 is labeled an ORF, and its function is uncertain. Trimming removed 4 bases from V and 8 bases from J, with 18 bases in between. This CDR3 is built from 14 residues. The DNA of the CDR3 is TGTGCCAGCAGCCCGGGGGGGGCGAAGGAGGGCTACACCTTC. This encodes CASSPGGAKEGYTF.

The chain joins TRBV2 to TRBJ2-7, with 12 bases identical to TRBD1. Germline lookup yields CDR1 SNHLY and CDR2 FYNNEI. CDR3 length: 15 residues. With V trimmed by 4 bases and J by 3 bases, 4 bases remained unmatched. CDR3 sequence reads: CASSAGTGGGYEQYF. Here the CDR3 DNA reads TGTGCCAGCAGTGCCGGGACAGGGGGCGGCTACGAGCAGTACTTC.

The chain employs TRBV6-1 and TRBJ1-3, with D possibly TRBD1 on 6 matching bases. V was trimmed by 1 base and J by 0 bases, leaving 7 bases between them. The CDR3 contains 15 residues. Germline V lookup: CDR1 MNHNS, CDR2 SASEGT. In nucleotides, the CDR3 is TGTGCCAGCAGTGAAGTAGGGGGCTCTGGAAACACCATATATTTT. Amino acids: CASSEVGGSGNTIYF.

There are a few counts of this clone. The chain is built from TRBV7-3 and TRBJ2-7; no clear D gene. The CDR3 totals 12 residues. Trimming removed 5 bases from V and 4 bases from J, with 9 bases in between. The V gene's germline CDR1 is SGHTA and CDR2 FQGTGA. DNA for the CDR3: TGTGCCAGCAGCCCATCCCGGTACGAGCAGTACTTC. Amino acids: CASSPSRYEQYF.

This sequence joins TRBV5-1 and TRBJ2-5; 9 nucleotides agree with TRBD1. The CDR3 has 14 amino acids. CDR1 is SGHRS and CDR2 is YFSETQ in the germline V gene. After removal of 2 bases from V and 5 bases from J, the junction contained 4 bases not matched to a gene. The CDR3 nucleotides are TGCGCCAGCAGCTTAATGGGACAGGGCGAGACCCAGTACTTC. Translation: CASSLMGQGETQYF.

The rearrangement joins TRBV21-1 to TRBJ1-2. TRBV21-1 is a known pseudogene. The CDR3 has 17 amino acids. CDR3 nucleotides: TGTGCCAGCAGCAAAGAGGAGGGCAGGGTGCCTAACTATGGCTACACCTTC. This gives the protein CASSKEEGRVPNYGYTF.

The gene calls are TRBV4-2 and TRBJ1-5; D ambiguous. Germline lookup yields CDR1 LGHNA and CDR2 YNFKEQ. Between the trimmed V and J ends, which lost 0 bases and 0 bases, there was a span of 6 bases. The CDR3 contains 15 residues. The CDR3 region has the DNA TGTGCCAGCAGCCAAGAACGAGGTAGCAATCAGCCCCAGCATTTT. Encoded protein: CASSQERGSNQPQHF.

This rearrangement joins TRBV7-3 to TRBJ1-6; D not certain. The CDR3 loop spans 14 amino acids. V was clipped by 2 bases and J by 8 bases, with 10 bases between them. Germline V lookup: CDR1 SGHTA, CDR2 FQGTGA. In DNA form, the CDR3 reads TGTGCCAGCAGCTTAGTCCACGAGTATTCACCCCTCCACTTT. Its protein is CASSLVHEYSPLHF. Complete variable domain (other parts from reference TRBV7-3 and TRBJ1-6): GAGVSQTPSNKVTEKGKYVELRCDPISGHTALYWYRQSLGQGPEFLIYFQGTGAADDSGLPNDRFFAVRPEGSVSTLKIQRTERGDSAVYLCASSLVHEYSPLHFGNGTRLTVT.

The CDR3 reads CASSPLDRGEADTQYF. DNA of the CDR3: TGTGCCAGCTCACCGCTTGACAGGGGTGAGGCAGATACGCAGTATTTT. This chain joins TRBV18 and TRBJ2-3; 8 positions agree with TRBD1. The CDR3 consists of 16 residues. Germline V gene lookup returns CDR1 KGHSH and CDR2 LQKENI. The V gene end was trimmed by 3 bases and the J gene end by 4 bases; junction bases not matched to a gene: 9.

The V call is TRBV15, the J call TRBJ2-1, with TRBD1 identical over 11 bases. V was pared by 2 bases and J by 3 bases, with 6 bases of the junction left unmatched. This CDR3 region has 17 residues. Germline V gene sequence: CDR1 LNHNV, CDR2 YYDKDF (reference sequence). CDR3 protein: CATSRPDRGHIYNEQFF. CDR3 bases: TGTGCCACCAGCAGACCGGACAGGGGGCATATCTACAATGAGCAGTTCTTC.

CDR3 nucleotide sequence: TGTGCCATCAGTACTACACCCCAAGAGACCCAGTACTTC. Translation: CAISTTPQETQYF. The chain employs TRBV10-3 and TRBJ2-5, with D hard to call. With 5 bases removed from V and 1 base from J, the gap between germline ends came to 8 bases. This CDR3 is built from 13 residues. CDR1 ENHRY and CDR2 SYGVKD come from the germline V gene.